Listed below are T cell receptor beta chains from one sample, sequenced in a study of blood T cell repertoires in COVID-19. Measured with immunoSEQ multiplex PCR; TCRdb has only the in-frame clones, and not every one. The sample lists tens of thousands of clones; 75% to 95% were seen once. Sequencing input: peripheral blood. These receptors came from a woman aged 45-60 years in a cohort sampled during active COVID-19. The CDR3 runs from the conserved cysteine through the conserved F or W. D genes are given only for firm matches. Some rows mark clone size as missing; the rest say once, few, many or name a class of expanded clone.

19,TRBV28,-,TRBJ2-5,once,CASTPYSIGRGVDQETQYF,TGTGCCAGCACCCCCTACAGTATCGGGCGCGGGGTCGACCAAGAGACCCAGTACTTC
13,TRBV12-3/TRBV12-4,-,TRBJ2-5,-,CASSLVLRETQYF,TGTGCCAGCAGTCTAGTTCTAAGAGAGACCCAGTACTTC
13,TRBV28,-,TRBJ2-7,-,CASSSPGLFEQYF,TGTGCCAGCAGTTCTCCAGGACTGTTCGAGCAGTACTTC
13,TRBV19,-,TRBJ2-7,-,CASSIKGGWEQYF,TGTGCCAGTAGTATTAAAGGGGGTTGGGAGCAGTACTTC
13,TRBV25-1,-,TRBJ1-1,-,CASSGPDRTEAFF,TGTGCCAGCAGTGGACCTGACAGGACCGAAGCTTTCTTT
14,TRBV29-1,TRBD2,TRBJ2-5,-,CSVWGEGTQETQYF,TGCAGCGTTTGGGGGGAGGGAACCCAGGAGACCCAGTACTTC
19,TRBV19,-,TRBJ2-6,-,CASSIERSRASVGANVLTF,TGTGCCAGTAGTATTGAGAGGAGTCGCGCTTCGGTTGGGGCCAACGTCCTGACTTTC
13,TRBV7-3,-,TRBJ1-1,-,CASSRERNTEAFF,TGTGCCAGCAGCCGGGAAAGGAACACTGAAGCTTTCTTT
14,TRBV19,-,TRBJ2-7,-,CASSGSLAAYEQYF,TGTGCCAGTAGTGGTTCGCTCGCAGCCTACGAGCAGTACTTC
15,TRBV5-1,TRBD1,TRBJ1-3,-,CASRVDRVPGNTIYF,TGCGCCAGCAGGGTGGACAGGGTCCCTGGAAACACCATATATTTT
16,TRBV19,-,TRBJ1-6,-,CASSTLINSYNSPLHF,TGTGCCAGTAGTACCCTAATAAACTCCTATAATTCACCCCTCCACTTT
13,TRBV2,-,TRBJ1-1,-,CASTRDTKGEAFF,TGTGCCAGCACTCGGGACACCAAGGGTGAAGCTTTCTTT
14,TRBV2,-,TRBJ1-6,-,CASSLDSINSPLHF,TGTGCCAGCAGTTTGGACAGCATTAATTCACCCCTCCACTTT
16,TRBV3-1/TRBV3-2,-,TRBJ2-1,-,CASSQRTGSVYNEQFF,TGTGCCAGCAGCCAACGAACAGGCTCGGTCTACAATGAGCAGTTCTTC
11,TRBV20-1,-,TRBJ2-7,-,CSALDGVVHRF,TGCAGTGCTCTAGACGGGGTAGTACATCGGTTC
15,TRBV30,-,TRBJ2-3,-,CAWSAPAGNTDTQYF,TGTGCCTGGAGCGCGCCCGCGGGGAACACAGATACGCAGTATTTT
20,TRBV14,-,TRBJ1-5,-,CASSQDTCLDTSRRNQPQHF,TGTGCCAGCAGCCAAGATACTTGCCTGGACACGAGTCGCCGCAATCAGCCCCAGCATTTT
13,TRBV7-2,-,TRBJ2-1,-,CASSLDRPNEQFF,TGTGCCAGCAGCTTAGACAGACCTAATGAGCAGTTCTTC
13,TRBV2,-,TRBJ1-1,-,CASTRDVNTEAFF,TGTGCCAGCACGCGGGACGTTAACACTGAAGCTTTCTTT
13,TRBV3-1/TRBV3-2,-,TRBJ1-1,-,CATARWVNTEAFF,TGTGCCACCGCGCGGTGGGTGAACACTGAAGCTTTCTTT
13,TRBV12-3/TRBV12-4,-,TRBJ1-6,-,CASSLPGGRALHF,TGTGCCAGCAGTTTACCGGGGGGTCGGGCCCTCCACTTT
15,TRBV7-9,TRBD2,TRBJ2-3,-,CASSTWGRVTDTQYF,TGTGCCAGCAGCACGTGGGGGAGGGTTACAGATACGCAGTATTTT
15,TRBV9,-,TRBJ1-6,-,CASSVGGRGGSPLHF,TGTGCCAGCAGCGTAGGGGGGAGGGGTGGCTCACCCCTCCACTTT
16,TRBV5-1,TRBD1,TRBJ2-6,-,CASSIGTGTGANVLTF,TGCGCCAGCAGCATCGGGACAGGGACCGGGGCCAACGTCCTGACTTTC
16,TRBV15,-,TRBJ2-1,-,CATSRVGGAKNNEQFF,TGTGCCACCAGCAGAGTCGGGGGTGCTAAAAACAATGAGCAGTTCTTC
16,TRBV27,TRBD1,TRBJ2-7,-,CASSSPHGTGGYEQYF,TGTGCCAGCAGTTCACCCCATGGGACAGGGGGGTACGAGCAGTACTTC
15,TRBV2,TRBD2,TRBJ2-1,-,CASKRLAGGPNEQFF,TGTGCCAGCAAAAGACTAGCGGGAGGGCCCAATGAGCAGTTCTTC
16,TRBV11-2,-,TRBJ1-4,-,CASRLGIGTTNEKLFF,TGTGCCAGCAGACTAGGGATTGGGACAACTAATGAAAAACTGTTTTTT
20,TRBV6-2/TRBV6-3,TRBD2,TRBJ2-3,-,CASSYPARTSGGRRGYTQYF,TGTGCCAGCAGTTATCCCGCGAGGACTAGCGGGGGCCGCCGGGGATATACGCAGTATTTT
13,TRBV10-2,-,TRBJ1-5,few,CASSQGQAQPQHF,TGCGCCAGCAGTCAGGGGCAGGCTCAGCCCCAGCATTTT
12,TRBV3-1/TRBV3-2,-,TRBJ2-7,-,CASSQDTYEQYF,TGTGCCAGCAGCCAGGACACATACGAGCAGTACTTC
17,TRBV18,TRBD1,TRBJ2-7,-,CASSPLSGQGSSYEQYF,TGTGCCAGCTCACCACTTTCGGGACAGGGGAGCTCCTACGAGCAGTACTTC
15,TRBV27,-,TRBJ1-1,-,CASSSPGHRNTEAFF,TGTGCCAGCAGTTCCCCGGGACACCGGAACACTGAAGCTTTCTTT
15,TRBV4-2,-,TRBJ1-1,-,CASSLMGGIVAEAFF,TGTGCCAGCAGCCTTATGGGGGGTATCGTCGCTGAAGCTTTCTTT
13,TRBV5-1,-,TRBJ1-1,-,CASSPTGNTEAFF,TGCGCCAGCAGCCCGACAGGGAACACTGAAGCTTTCTTT
15,TRBV10-3,TRBD1,TRBJ1-4,-,CAISPGTATNEKLFF,TGTGCCATCAGCCCCGGGACAGCAACTAATGAAAAACTGTTTTTT
11,TRBV20-1,-,TRBJ1-4,-,CSAFLGEKLFF,TGCAGTGCTTTCTTGGGCGAAAAACTGTTTTTT
14,TRBV21-1,-,TRBJ2-5,-,CASTQRQGEETQYF,TGTGCCAGCACTCAACGACAGGGTGAGGAGACCCAGTACTTC
14,TRBV27,-,TRBJ1-1,few,CASSFSNLNTEAFF,TGTGCCAGCAGTTTCTCCAACTTGAACACTGAAGCTTTCTTT
16,TRBV9,TRBD1,TRBJ2-3,-,CASSVAIGQGFDTQYF,TGTGCCAGCAGCGTAGCTATCGGACAGGGGTTTGATACGCAGTATTTT
20,TRBV5-1,-,TRBJ2-1,-,CASSLSGGRVFSSSYNEQFF,TGCGCCAGCAGCTTATCCGGGGGGCGGGTTTTTAGTAGCTCCTACAATGAGCAGTTCTTC
15,TRBV7-2,TRBD1,TRBJ2-7,-,CASSLDRAISYEQYF,TGTGCCAGCAGCTTGGACAGGGCTATCTCCTACGAGCAGTACTTC
16,TRBV5-1,TRBD1,TRBJ1-6,-,CASSLDRGTYNSPLHF,TGCGCCAGCAGCTTGGACAGGGGCACGTATAATTCACCCCTCCACTTT
19,TRBV5-1,TRBD2,TRBJ2-5,-,CASRRIPLAGPLDQETQYF,TGCGCCAGCAGACGCATACCACTAGCGGGTCCCTTGGACCAAGAGACCCAGTACTTC
15,TRBV6-1,-,TRBJ2-5,-,CASSERGGTGETQYF,TGTGCCAGCAGTGAGCGGGGGGGGACAGGAGAGACCCAGTACTTC
14,TRBV6-5,TRBD2,TRBJ2-1,-,CATAGLAGYNEQFF,TGTGCCACCGCGGGACTAGCAGGGTACAATGAGCAGTTCTTC
15,TRBV2,TRBD1,TRBJ2-1,once,CASSQPGTGVGEQFF,TGTGCCAGCAGCCAACCCGGGACAGGGGTAGGTGAGCAGTTCTTC
16,TRBV9,TRBD1,TRBJ1-4,-,CASSGPGGAGNEKLFF,TGTGCCAGCAGCGGCCCAGGGGGCGCGGGTAATGAAAAACTGTTTTTT
16,TRBV9,-,TRBJ1-1,-,CASSVVGVGTNTEAFF,TGTGCCAGCAGCGTAGTTGGAGTGGGGACTAACACTGAAGCTTTCTTT
15,TRBV3-1/TRBV3-2,TRBD2,TRBJ2-5,-,CASSQASGGRETQYF,TGTGCCAGCAGCCAAGCTAGCGGGGGTAGGGAGACCCAGTACTTC